The 2 T cell receptor beta chains listed next were all sequenced from one sample in a study of blood T cell repertoires in COVID-19. TCRdb's copy holds only in-frame clones and misses some; the assay was immunoSEQ multiplex PCR. The sample yields 250,000 to 300,000 clones, around 88% seen once. Sequencing was done on a sample of peripheral blood. These receptors came from an older woman with COVID-19, enrolled during active disease.

V and J are TRBV3-1 (or the pseudogene TRBV3-2) and TRBJ2-7; 13 nucleotides match TRBD2. CDR3 size: 17 residues. Germline trimming cut 0 bases from V and 2 bases from J; bases unmatched to any gene: 4. Germline V gene lookup returns CDR1 LGHDT and CDR2 YNNKEL (reference sequence). The CDR3 loop reads CASSQESGLAGAYEQYF. The CDR3 coding sequence is TGTGCCAGCAGCCAAGAAAGCGGACTAGCGGGGGCCTACGAGCAGTACTTC.

The rearrangement links TRBV7-2 to TRBJ2-7; 10 nucleotides line up with TRBD2. CDR1 and CDR2 from the germline V gene are SGHTA and FQGNSA. V shed 5 bases and J 2 bases; nucleotides not matched to a gene: 6. CDR3 size: 15 residues. The CDR3 spells CASSQGLANTYEQYF. In DNA, the CDR3 is TGTGCCAGCAGCCAGGGACTAGCGAATACCTACGAGCAGTACTTC.